The T cell receptor (beta chain) described here comes from a study of identical twins. Study-level points and caveats: The models systematically underestimated how much out-of-frame TCR alpha was shared in monozygotic twins. Zero-insertion results could be subject to partial confounding by invariant MAIT and iNKT cells.

TCRdb fed the 5' RACE reads into MiXCR, producing one record per CDR3 protein. The table shows fewer than 800,000 distinct CDR3 sequences, with roughly 6.6% occurring only once. The CDR3 totals 13 residues. Trimming stripped 1 base from V and 6 bases from J, with 7 bases between. Germline CDR1 SGHTA, CDR2 FQGNSA. This clonotype was recorded a few times. The antigen remains unidentified. These data were also reused for a study on yellow fever vaccine responses in identical twins.

The chain recombines TRBV7-2 with TRBJ2-1, with unresolved D. The sequence was collected from a young woman in good health. Sequencing was performed on PBMCs. The CDR3: CASSLEVLNEQFF. In nucleotides, the CDR3 is TGTGCCAGCAGCTTAGAGGTACTCAATGAGCAGTTCTTC.